This T cell receptor (beta chain) was obtained from a study of shared clonotypes between healthy human individuals. Germline CDR1 is SEHNR and CDR2 is FQNEAQ (reference sequence). This CDR3 comprises 14 residues. Trimming took off 4 bases at V and 3 bases at J, with 12 bases between the two ends. Sequencing was performed with immunoSEQ multiplex PCR; in TCRdb, only in-frame clones are kept and a portion is missing. This table has about 1,500,000 clones, roughly 96% appearing once. This TCR derives from a man aged 30 to 45 in good health. J is TRBJ2-5 and V is TRBV7-9; D may be TRBD2 (6 bases). The specimen sequenced was naive CD4+ T cells sorted from blood. Subset of the sample: CD45RA+ positively selected. CDR3 nucleotides: TGTGCCAGCAGCTCCCCGGGACTGGAAGAGACCCAGTACTTC. It translates to CASSSPGLEETQYF.